This is a list of T cell receptor beta chains from one sample in a study of T cell responses to AZD1222 COVID-19 vaccine. This table comes from immunoSEQ multiplex PCR, and its TCRdb copy is limited to in-frame clones, with some not included. The data show approximately 140,000 clones, 90% seen once. The specimen was peripheral blood, collected 28 days after the second AZD1222 dose. All receptors derive from an adult who received the AZD1222 COVID-19 vaccine. Each CDR3 is given with its conserved first and last residue. Fields, in order: D gene, CDR3 length, J gene, V gene, clone size, CDR3 DNA, CDR3 protein. D genes are given only for firm matches. Expanded clones are given a class, and other clones once, few, many or no size at all.

D gene: .; CDR3 length: 14; J gene: TRBJ1-2; V gene: TRBV12-5; clone size: .; CDR3 DNA: TGTGCTAGTGGTTTCGGAAGGGGAGGAGATGGCTACACCTTC; CDR3 protein: CASGFGRGGDGYTF
D gene: .; CDR3 length: 15; J gene: TRBJ1-1; V gene: TRBV5-1; clone size: .; CDR3 DNA: TGCGCCAGCAGCTCGGGGACTAGGCCTAACACTGAAGCTTTCTTT; CDR3 protein: CASSSGTRPNTEAFF
D gene: TRBD1; CDR3 length: 15; J gene: TRBJ2-2; V gene: TRBV3-1/TRBV3-2; clone size: .; CDR3 DNA: TGTGCCAGCAGCACCCGCAGGGGGCGAGCCGGGGAGCTGTTTTTT; CDR3 protein: CASSTRRGRAGELFF
D gene: TRBD2; CDR3 length: 13; J gene: TRBJ2-1; V gene: TRBV5-1; clone size: once; CDR3 DNA: TGCGCCAGCAACGTAGCGGGCAACAATGAGCAGTTCTTC; CDR3 protein: CASNVAGNNEQFF
D gene: .; CDR3 length: 16; J gene: TRBJ1-3; V gene: TRBV4-1; clone size: .; CDR3 DNA: TGCGCCAGCAGCCAAGAAGGCACCCGCTCTGGAAACACCATATATTTT; CDR3 protein: CASSQEGTRSGNTIYF
D gene: .; CDR3 length: 14; J gene: TRBJ2-1; V gene: TRBV19; clone size: .; CDR3 DNA: TGTGCCAGTAGTCCGAGCCGGCGTCCCGATGAGCAGTTCTTC; CDR3 protein: CASSPSRRPDEQFF
D gene: .; CDR3 length: 11; J gene: TRBJ2-1; V gene: TRBV12-3/TRBV12-4; clone size: .; CDR3 DNA: TGTGCCAGCAGTCCCGGGACTCAGCAGTTCTTC; CDR3 protein: CASSPGTQQFF
D gene: .; CDR3 length: 13; J gene: TRBJ1-1; V gene: TRBV6-6; clone size: .; CDR3 DNA: TGTGCCAGCAGTTACAATCGGGACACTGAAGCTTTCTTT; CDR3 protein: CASSYNRDTEAFF
D gene: TRBD1; CDR3 length: 14; J gene: TRBJ2-3; V gene: TRBV4-1; clone size: once; CDR3 DNA: TGCGCCAGCAGCGGACAGGGGGCAAAAGATACGCAGTATTTT; CDR3 protein: CASSGQGAKDTQYF
D gene: .; CDR3 length: 12; J gene: TRBJ2-7; V gene: TRBV10-3; clone size: .; CDR3 DNA: TGTGCCATCAGTGAGACATCCTACGAGCAGTACTTC; CDR3 protein: CAISETSYEQYF
D gene: .; CDR3 length: 13; J gene: TRBJ1-5; V gene: TRBV27; clone size: .; CDR3 DNA: TGTGCCAGCAGTTTAGAGGTTAGGGGGCCCCAGCATTTT; CDR3 protein: CASSLEVRGPQHF
D gene: TRBD1; CDR3 length: 17; J gene: TRBJ1-5; V gene: TRBV19; clone size: .; CDR3 DNA: TGTGCCAGTAGTACTACCCGGGACAGGGCCACGAATCAGCCCCAGCATTTT; CDR3 protein: CASSTTRDRATNQPQHF
D gene: TRBD2; CDR3 length: 16; J gene: TRBJ2-5; V gene: TRBV18; clone size: .; CDR3 DNA: TGTGCCAGCTCTCGCGGGGGTCTAGGGGCCTTCCCGACCCAGTACTTC; CDR3 protein: CASSRGGLGAFPTQYF
D gene: TRBD2; CDR3 length: 20; J gene: TRBJ2-1; V gene: TRBV2; clone size: .; CDR3 DNA: TGTGCCAGCAGTAATATTGGGTCTAGCGGGAGAGGGGCAGCCTACAATGAGCAGTTCTTC; CDR3 protein: CASSNIGSSGRGAAYNEQFF
D gene: .; CDR3 length: 13; J gene: TRBJ2-2; V gene: TRBV4-1; clone size: .; CDR3 DNA: TGCGCCAGCAGCCAACGACTTTTCGGGGAGCTGTTTTTT; CDR3 protein: CASSQRLFGELFF